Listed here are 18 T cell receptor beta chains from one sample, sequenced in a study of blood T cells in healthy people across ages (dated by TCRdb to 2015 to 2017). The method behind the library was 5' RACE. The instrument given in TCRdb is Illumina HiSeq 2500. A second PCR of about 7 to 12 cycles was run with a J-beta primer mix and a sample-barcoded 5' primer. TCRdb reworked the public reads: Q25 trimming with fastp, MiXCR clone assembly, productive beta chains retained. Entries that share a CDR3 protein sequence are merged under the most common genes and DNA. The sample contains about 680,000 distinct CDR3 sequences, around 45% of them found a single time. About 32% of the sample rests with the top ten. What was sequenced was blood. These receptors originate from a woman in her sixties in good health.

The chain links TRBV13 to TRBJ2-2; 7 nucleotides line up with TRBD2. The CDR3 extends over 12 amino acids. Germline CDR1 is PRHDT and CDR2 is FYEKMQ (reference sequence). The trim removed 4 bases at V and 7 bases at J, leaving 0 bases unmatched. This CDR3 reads CASSSGGGELFF. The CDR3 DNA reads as TGTGCCAGCAGCTCGGGGGGCGGGGAGCTGTTTTTT.

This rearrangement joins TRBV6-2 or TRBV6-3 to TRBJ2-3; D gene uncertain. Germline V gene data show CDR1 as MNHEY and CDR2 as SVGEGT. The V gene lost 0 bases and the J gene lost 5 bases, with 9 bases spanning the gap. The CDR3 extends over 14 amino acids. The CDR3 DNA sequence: TGTGCCAGCAGTTACTCCCCGACTGGAGATACGCAGTATTTT. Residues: CASSYSPTGDTQYF.

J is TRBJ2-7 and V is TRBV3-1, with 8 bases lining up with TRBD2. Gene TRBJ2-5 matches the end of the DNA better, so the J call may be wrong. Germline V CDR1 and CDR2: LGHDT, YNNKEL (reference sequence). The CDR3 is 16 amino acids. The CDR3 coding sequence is TGTGCCAGCCAAGCGGGACTAGATCCTTTCGGAGAGACCCAGTACTTC. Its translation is CASQAGLDPFGETQYF.

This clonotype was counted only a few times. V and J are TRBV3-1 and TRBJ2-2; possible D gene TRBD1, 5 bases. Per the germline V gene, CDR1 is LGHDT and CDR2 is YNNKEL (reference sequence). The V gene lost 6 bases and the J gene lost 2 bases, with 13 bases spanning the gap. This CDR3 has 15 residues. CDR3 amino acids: CASSPDRINTGELFF. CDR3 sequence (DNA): TGTGCCAGCAGTCCTGACAGAATTAACACCGGGGAGCTGTTTTTT.

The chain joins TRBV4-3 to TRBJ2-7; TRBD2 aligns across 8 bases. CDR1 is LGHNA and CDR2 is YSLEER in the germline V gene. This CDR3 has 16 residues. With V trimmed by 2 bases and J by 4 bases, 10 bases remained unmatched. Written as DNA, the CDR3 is TGCGCCAGCAGCCAAACCTTCAGAGCGGGAGATTACGAGCAGTACTTC. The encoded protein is CASSQTFRAGDYEQYF.

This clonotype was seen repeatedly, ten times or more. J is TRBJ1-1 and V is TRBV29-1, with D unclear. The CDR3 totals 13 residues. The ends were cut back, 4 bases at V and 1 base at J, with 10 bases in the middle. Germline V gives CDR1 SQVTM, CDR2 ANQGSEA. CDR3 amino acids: CSVAGRANTEAFF. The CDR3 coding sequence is TGCAGCGTTGCTGGACGGGCGAACACTGAAGCTTTCTTT. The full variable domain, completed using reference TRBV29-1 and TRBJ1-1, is SAVISQKPSRDICQRGTSLTIQCQVDSQVTMMFWYRQQPGQSLTLIATANQGSEATYESGFVIDKFPISRPNLTFSTLTVSNMSPEDSSIYLCSVAGRANTEAFFGQGTRLTVV.

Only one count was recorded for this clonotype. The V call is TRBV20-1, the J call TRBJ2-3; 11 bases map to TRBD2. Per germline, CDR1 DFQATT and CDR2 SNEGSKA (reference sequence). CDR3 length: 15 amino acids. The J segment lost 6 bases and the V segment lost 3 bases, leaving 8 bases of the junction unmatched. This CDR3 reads CSARPGTSGADTQYF. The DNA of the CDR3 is TGCAGTGCTAGGCCAGGGACTAGCGGTGCCGATACGCAGTATTTT.

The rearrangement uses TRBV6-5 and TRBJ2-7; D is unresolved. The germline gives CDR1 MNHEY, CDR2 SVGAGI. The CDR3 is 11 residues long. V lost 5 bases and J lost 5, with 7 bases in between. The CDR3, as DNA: TGTGCCAGCAGTGCCTTTGACGAGCAGTACTTC. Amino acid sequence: CASSAFDEQYF.

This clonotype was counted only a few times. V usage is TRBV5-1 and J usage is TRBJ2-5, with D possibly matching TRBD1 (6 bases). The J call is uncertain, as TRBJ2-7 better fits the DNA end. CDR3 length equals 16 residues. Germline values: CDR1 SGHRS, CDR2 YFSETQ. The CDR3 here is CASSQSMGATTYEQYF. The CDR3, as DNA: TGCGCCAGCAGCCAGTCGATGGGGGCAACAACCTACGAGCAGTACTTC.

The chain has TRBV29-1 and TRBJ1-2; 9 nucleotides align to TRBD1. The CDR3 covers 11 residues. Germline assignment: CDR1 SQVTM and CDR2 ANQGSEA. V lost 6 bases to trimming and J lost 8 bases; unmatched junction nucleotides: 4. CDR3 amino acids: CSVGTGRGYTF. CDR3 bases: TGCAGCGTGGGGACAGGGAGAGGCTACACCTTC.

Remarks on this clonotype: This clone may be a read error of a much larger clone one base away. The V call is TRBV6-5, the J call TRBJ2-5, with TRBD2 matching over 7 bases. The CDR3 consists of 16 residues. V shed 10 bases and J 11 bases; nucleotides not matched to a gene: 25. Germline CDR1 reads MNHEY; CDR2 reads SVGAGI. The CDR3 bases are TGTGCCACCAAACGGGGAGGGGAAAGGGTGGGCAATGAGCAGTACTTC. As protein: CATKRGGERVGNEQYF.

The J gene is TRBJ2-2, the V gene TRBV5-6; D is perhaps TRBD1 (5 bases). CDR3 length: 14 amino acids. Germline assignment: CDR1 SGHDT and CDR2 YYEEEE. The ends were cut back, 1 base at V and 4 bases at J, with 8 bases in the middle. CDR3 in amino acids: CASSLTGITGELFF. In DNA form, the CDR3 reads TGTGCCAGCAGCTTGACAGGAATCACCGGGGAGCTGTTTTTT.

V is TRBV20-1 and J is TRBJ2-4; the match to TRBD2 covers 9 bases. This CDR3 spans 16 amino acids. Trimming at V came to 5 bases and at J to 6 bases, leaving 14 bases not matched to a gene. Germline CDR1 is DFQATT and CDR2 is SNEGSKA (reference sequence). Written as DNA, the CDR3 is TGCAGTGCTCCCCGGGGCGGGAGGGGTATGGGAAACATTCAGTACTTC. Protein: CSAPRGGRGMGNIQYF.

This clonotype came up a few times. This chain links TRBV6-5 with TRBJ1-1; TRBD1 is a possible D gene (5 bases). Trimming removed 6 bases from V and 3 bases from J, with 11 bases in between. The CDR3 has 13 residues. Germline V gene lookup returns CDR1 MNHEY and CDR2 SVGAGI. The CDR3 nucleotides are TGTGCCAGCAGGCTGAGGGGTGACACTGAAGCTTTCTTT. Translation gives CASRLRGDTEAFF.

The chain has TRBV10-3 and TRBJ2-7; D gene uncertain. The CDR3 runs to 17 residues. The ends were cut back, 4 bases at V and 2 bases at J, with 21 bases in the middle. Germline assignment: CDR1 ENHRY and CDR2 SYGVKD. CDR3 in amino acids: CAISGERSSRPTYEQYF. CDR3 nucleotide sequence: TGTGCCATCAGTGGTGAAAGATCTAGTCGACCAACCTACGAGCAGTACTTC.

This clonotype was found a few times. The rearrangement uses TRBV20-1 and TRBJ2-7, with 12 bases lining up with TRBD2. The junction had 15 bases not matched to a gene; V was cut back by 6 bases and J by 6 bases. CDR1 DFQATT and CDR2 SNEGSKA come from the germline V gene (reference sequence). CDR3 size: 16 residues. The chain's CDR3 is CSAKTSGSNLGSEQYF. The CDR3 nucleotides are TGCAGTGCGAAGACTAGCGGGAGCAACCTGGGTTCCGAGCAGTACTTC.

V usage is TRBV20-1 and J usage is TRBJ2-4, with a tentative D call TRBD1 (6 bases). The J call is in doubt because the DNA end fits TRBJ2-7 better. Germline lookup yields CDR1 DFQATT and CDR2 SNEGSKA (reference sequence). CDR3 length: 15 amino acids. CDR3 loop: CSARDRGRGDYEQYF. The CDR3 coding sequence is TGCAGTGCTAGAGATCGGGGCAGGGGCGACTACGAGCAGTACTTC.

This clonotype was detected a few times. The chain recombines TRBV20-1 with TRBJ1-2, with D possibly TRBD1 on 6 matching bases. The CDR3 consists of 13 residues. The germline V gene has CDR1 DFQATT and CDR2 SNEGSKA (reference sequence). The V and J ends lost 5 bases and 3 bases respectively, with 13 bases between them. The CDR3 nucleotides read TGCAGTGCTGAACAACAGGGCCACTATGGCTACACCTTC. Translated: CSAEQQGHYGYTF.